This passage covers 19 T cell receptor beta chains from one sample sequenced in a study of blood T cell repertoires in COVID-19. Sequencing used immunoSEQ multiplex PCR; TCRdb keeps in-frame clones, though not all of them. The data contain about 220,000 clones, over 75% of them singletons. Input material: peripheral blood. The receptors here all came from a woman in her 70s with COVID-19, enrolled during active disease.

J is TRBJ2-3 and V is TRBV12-3 or TRBV12-4; D perhaps matches TRBD1 (5 bases). The CDR3 extends over 13 amino acids. V was pared by 6 bases and J by 3 bases, with 10 bases between. The CDR3 loop reads CASSTDRTDTQYF. The CDR3 nucleotides are TGTGCCAGCAGCACCGACAGAACAGATACGCAGTATTTT.

This chain joins TRBV6-6 and TRBJ2-7; weak D call: TRBD1 (6 bases). The CDR3 totals 14 residues. V was cut by 6 bases and J by 0 bases, with 12 bases left in between. From germline, CDR1 is MNHNY and CDR2 SVGAGI (reference sequence). The CDR3 region is CASRPNRDSYEQYF. CDR3 nucleotides: TGTGCCAGCAGGCCCAACAGGGACTCCTACGAGCAGTACTTC.

The chain recombines TRBV6-5 with TRBJ2-1, with TRBD1 matching over 7 bases. The CDR3 extends over 15 amino acids. Germline V gene data show CDR1 as MNHEY and CDR2 as SVGAGI. The junction had 14 bases not matched to a gene; V was cut back by 8 bases and J by 7 bases. CDR3 DNA sequence: TGTGCCAGCTCCACAGGGGAATCGTTCGGGAATGAGCAGTTCTTC. As protein: CASSTGESFGNEQFF.

The chain has TRBV10-2 and TRBJ1-1, with unresolved D. The CDR3 loop spans 13 amino acids. Germline CDR1 WSHSY, CDR2 SAAADI. V was shortened by 3 bases and J by 5 bases, with 10 bases between the two germline ends. DNA for the CDR3: TGCGCCAGCAGTGATGGGTACGGGACTGAAGCTTTCTTT. Encoded protein: CASSDGYGTEAFF.

This clone has only one observation. Relative to the germline gene, one junction end is altered; a read error may explain this. The chain recombines TRBV7-7 with TRBJ2-3, with 10 positions matching TRBD2. Germline V gives CDR1 SSHAT, CDR2 FNYEAQ (reference sequence). The CDR3 contains 18 residues. This CDR3 is CASSHGLAGVPGADTQYF. CDR3 nucleotide sequence: TGTGCTAGCAGCCATGGGCTAGCGGGAGTTCCGGGGGCTGATACGCAGTATTTT.

This rearrangement joins TRBV5-1 to TRBJ2-7; TRBD2 agrees at 7 bases. The CDR3 is 15 amino acids. Per germline, CDR1 SGHRS and CDR2 YFSETQ. Unmatched junction bases numbered 8, after V lost 1 base and J lost 4 bases. This CDR3 is CASSLSPAGPYEQYF. In nucleotides, the CDR3 is TGCGCCAGCAGCTTGTCGCCAGCGGGACCTTACGAGCAGTACTTC.

This chain connects TRBV4-2 to TRBJ2-7; unclear D gene. This CDR3 comprises 15 residues. V was clipped by 0 bases and J by 0 bases, with 9 bases between them. Germline values: CDR1 LGHNA, CDR2 YNFKEQ. In nucleotides, the CDR3 is TGTGCCAGCAGCCAAGACCCGGAGAACTCCTACGAGCAGTACTTC. Translation: CASSQDPENSYEQYF.

V is TRBV6-1 and J is TRBJ1-1; possibly TRBD1 for D (5 bases). V lost 0 bases and J lost 10, with 15 bases in between. CDR1 is MNHNS, CDR2 SASEGT, per germline. CDR3 length equals 14 residues. The CDR3 is CASSEAGHQVSAFF. The CDR3 DNA sequence: TGTGCCAGCAGTGAAGCCGGACACCAAGTTTCAGCTTTCTTT.

This chain links TRBV6-2 or TRBV6-3 with TRBJ1-1, with 7 bases identical to TRBD1. The CDR3 is 13 residues long. V lost 6 bases and J lost 1; bases outside the gene matches: 2. Germline CDR1 MNHEY, CDR2 SVGEGT. CDR3 sequence: CASSRTGNTEAFF. CDR3 nucleotide sequence: TGTGCCAGCAGCAGGACAGGGAACACTGAAGCTTTCTTT.

V and J are TRBV19 and TRBJ2-1, with D perhaps TRBD2 (5 bases). Trimming took off 4 bases at V and 4 bases at J, with 14 bases between the two ends. Looked up from germline, CDR1 is LNHDA and CDR2 is SQIVND (reference sequence). This CDR3 contains 15 residues. The CDR3: CASSTSAGEYNEQFF. DNA for the CDR3: TGTGCCAGTAGTACTTCGGCCGGGGAGTACAATGAGCAGTTCTTC.

The chain uses TRBV6-2 or TRBV6-3 and TRBJ2-6; D gene ambiguous. The CDR3 is made up of 15 amino acids. Germline CDR1 and CDR2: MNHEY and SVGEGT. The V end lost 5 bases, the J end lost 2 bases, and 10 bases lay between the germline ends. The CDR3, as DNA: TGTGCCAGCAGTCCCCACAAAACTGGGGCCAACGTCCTGACTTTC. Translation gives CASSPHKTGANVLTF.

The rearrangement uses TRBV6-5 and TRBJ1-1; 8 bases are a match to TRBD1. From germline, CDR1 is MNHEY and CDR2 SVGAGI. This CDR3 is 14 amino acids long. V lost 5 bases and J lost 1; bases outside the gene matches: 3. The CDR3 nucleotides read TGTGCCAGCAGTAGACAGGGGACGAACACTGAAGCTTTCTTT. Its translation is CASSRQGTNTEAFF.

This sequence joins TRBV24-1 and TRBJ2-1; TRBD2 aligns across 10 bases. From germline, CDR1 is KGHDR and CDR2 SFDVKD. Germline trimming cut 4 bases from V and 7 bases from J; bases unmatched to any gene: 12. CDR3 length equals 17 residues. In DNA form, the CDR3 reads TGTGCCACCAGTGAGTCCAGGGCTAGCGGGAGTGGGAATGAGCAGTTCTTC. Its protein product is CATSESRASGSGNEQFF.

The gene calls are TRBV4-1 and TRBJ1-2, with TRBD1 matching over 10 bases. Per germline, CDR1 MGHRA and CDR2 YSYEKL. V was clipped by 6 bases and J by 6 bases; unmatched bases: 7. The CDR3 has 14 residues. CDR3 sequence (DNA): TGCGCCAGCAGTCTCGACAGGGGGCGCGATGGCTACACCTTC. Protein sequence: CASSLDRGRDGYTF.

This clone was seen only once. This chain connects TRBV6-5 to TRBJ1-1, with 10 nucleotides matching TRBD1. The CDR3 has 14 residues. The V segment lost 5 bases and the J segment 5 bases; nucleotides outside the gene matches: 5. Per germline, CDR1 MNHEY and CDR2 SVGAGI. The CDR3 nucleotides are TGTGCCAGCAGTATGACAGGGGGCAATACTGAAGCTTTCTTT. Translating gives CASSMTGGNTEAFF.

The chain carries TRBV5-1 and TRBJ1-1; D not certain. The V end lost 0 bases, the J end lost 0 bases, and 9 bases lay between the germline ends. The CDR3 runs to 15 residues. CDR1 is SGHRS, CDR2 YFSETQ, per germline. CDR3 sequence: CASSLVAGMNTEAFF. CDR3 bases: TGCGCCAGCAGCTTGGTGGCAGGAATGAACACTGAAGCTTTCTTT.

The rearrangement uses TRBV10-1 and TRBJ2-4; 11 bases fit TRBD2. The CDR3 spans 18 residues. Trimming took 6 bases from V and 6 from J; bases not matched to a gene: 16. CDR1 WNHNN and CDR2 SYGVQD come from the germline V gene (reference sequence). The CDR3 protein is CASSDKLIAGGFVNIQYF. Written as DNA, the CDR3 is TGCGCCAGCAGCGATAAGCTAATAGCGGGAGGGTTTGTAAACATTCAGTACTTC.

This clone was seen at least ten times. Written as DNA, the CDR3 is TGTGCCAGCACCCCGGCGGGGCTAAGCACAGATACGCAGTATTTT. Its translation: CASTPAGLSTDTQYF. This chain connects TRBV7-2 to TRBJ2-3, with D tentatively TRBD2 (6 bases). Germline CDR1 and CDR2: SGHTA and FQGNSA. The CDR3 extends over 15 amino acids. Trimming took 7 bases from V and 0 from J, leaving 14 bases between them.

This clone occurred a few times. The chain recombines TRBV24-1 with TRBJ2-2; D unresolved. The V gene lost 1 base and the J gene lost 7 bases, with 3 bases spanning the gap. The germline gives CDR1 KGHDR, CDR2 SFDVKD. CDR3 length: 12 residues. The CDR3 DNA reads as TGTGCCACCAGTGATTTTCACGGGGAGCTGTTTTTT. This encodes CATSDFHGELFF.